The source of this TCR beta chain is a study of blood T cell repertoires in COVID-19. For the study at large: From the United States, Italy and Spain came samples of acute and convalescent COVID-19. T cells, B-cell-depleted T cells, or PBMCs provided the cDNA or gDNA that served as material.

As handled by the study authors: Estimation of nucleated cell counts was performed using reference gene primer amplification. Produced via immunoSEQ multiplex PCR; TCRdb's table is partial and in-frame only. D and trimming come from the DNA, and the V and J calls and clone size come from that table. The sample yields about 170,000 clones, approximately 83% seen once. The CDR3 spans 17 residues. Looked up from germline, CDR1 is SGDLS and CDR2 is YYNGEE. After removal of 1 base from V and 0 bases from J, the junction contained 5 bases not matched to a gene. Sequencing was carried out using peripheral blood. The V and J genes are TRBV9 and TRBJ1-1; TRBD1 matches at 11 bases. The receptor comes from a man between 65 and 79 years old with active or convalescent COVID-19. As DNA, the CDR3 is TGTGCCAGCAGCGTATTCGGGACAGGGGGGGTGAACACTGAAGCTTTCTTT. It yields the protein CASSVFGTGGVNTEAFF.